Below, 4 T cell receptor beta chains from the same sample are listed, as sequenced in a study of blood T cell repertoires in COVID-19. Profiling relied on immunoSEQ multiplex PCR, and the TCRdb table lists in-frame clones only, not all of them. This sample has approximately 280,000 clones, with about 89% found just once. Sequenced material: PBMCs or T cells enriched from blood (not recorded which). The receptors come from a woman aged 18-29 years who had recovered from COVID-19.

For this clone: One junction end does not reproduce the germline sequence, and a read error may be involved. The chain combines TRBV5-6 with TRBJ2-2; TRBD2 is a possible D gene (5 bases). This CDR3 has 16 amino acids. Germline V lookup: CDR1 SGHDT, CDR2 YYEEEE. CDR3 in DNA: TGTGCCAGCAGCCCTAGGATCGCGTTCGTGCACCGGGGAGCTGTTTTT. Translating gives CASSPRIAFVHRGAVF.

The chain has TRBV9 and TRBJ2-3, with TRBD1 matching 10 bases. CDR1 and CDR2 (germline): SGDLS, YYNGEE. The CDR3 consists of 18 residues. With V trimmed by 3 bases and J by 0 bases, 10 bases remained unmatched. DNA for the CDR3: TGTGCCAGCAGCGCGTCGGGGGACAGGGGCCTTAGCACAGATACGCAGTATTTT. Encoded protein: CASSASGDRGLSTDTQYF.

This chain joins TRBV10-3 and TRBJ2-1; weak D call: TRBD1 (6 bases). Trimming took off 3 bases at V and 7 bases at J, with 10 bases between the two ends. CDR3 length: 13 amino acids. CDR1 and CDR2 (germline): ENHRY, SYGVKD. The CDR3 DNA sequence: TGTGCCATCAGTGATGGACAGACAAATGAGCAGTTCTTC. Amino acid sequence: CAISDGQTNEQFF.

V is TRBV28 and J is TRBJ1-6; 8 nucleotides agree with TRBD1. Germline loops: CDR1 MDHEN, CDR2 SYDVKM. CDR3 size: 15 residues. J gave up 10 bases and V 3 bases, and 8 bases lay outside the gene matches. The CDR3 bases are TGTGCCAGCAGTTTCCCTGGACAGGGTCGATCACCCCTCCACTTT. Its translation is CASSFPGQGRSPLHF.